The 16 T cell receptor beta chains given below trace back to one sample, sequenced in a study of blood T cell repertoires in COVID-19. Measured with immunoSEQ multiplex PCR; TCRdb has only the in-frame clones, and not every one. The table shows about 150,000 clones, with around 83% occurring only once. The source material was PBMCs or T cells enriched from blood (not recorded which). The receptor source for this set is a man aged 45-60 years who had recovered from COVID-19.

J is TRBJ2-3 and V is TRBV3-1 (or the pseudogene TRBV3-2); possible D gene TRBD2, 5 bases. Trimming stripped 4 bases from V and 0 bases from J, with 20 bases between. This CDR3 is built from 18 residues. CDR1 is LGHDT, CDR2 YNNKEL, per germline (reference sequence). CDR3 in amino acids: CASSRPSSGSLSTDTQYF. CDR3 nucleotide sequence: TGTGCCAGCAGCCGCCCCAGCTCGGGATCCCTTAGCACAGATACGCAGTATTTT.

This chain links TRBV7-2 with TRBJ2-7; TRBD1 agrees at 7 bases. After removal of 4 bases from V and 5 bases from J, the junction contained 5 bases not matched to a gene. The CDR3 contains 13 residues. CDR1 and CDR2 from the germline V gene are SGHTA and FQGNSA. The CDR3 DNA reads TGTGCCAGCAGCTCCTCCACAGGGGACGAGCAGTACTTC. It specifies CASSSSTGDEQYF.

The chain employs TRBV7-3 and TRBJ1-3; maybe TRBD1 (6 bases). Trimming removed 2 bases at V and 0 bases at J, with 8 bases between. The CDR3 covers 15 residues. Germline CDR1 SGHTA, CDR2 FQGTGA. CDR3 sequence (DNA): TGTGCCAGCAGCTTACAGGGGAACTCTGGAAACACCATATATTTT. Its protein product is CASSLQGNSGNTIYF.

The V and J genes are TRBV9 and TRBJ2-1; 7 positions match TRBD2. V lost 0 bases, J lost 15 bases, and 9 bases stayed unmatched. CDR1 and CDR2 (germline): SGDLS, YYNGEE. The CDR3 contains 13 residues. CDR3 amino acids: CASSVAYGLDRFF. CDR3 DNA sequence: TGTGCCAGCAGCGTAGCTTATGGACTAGATCGGTTCTTC.

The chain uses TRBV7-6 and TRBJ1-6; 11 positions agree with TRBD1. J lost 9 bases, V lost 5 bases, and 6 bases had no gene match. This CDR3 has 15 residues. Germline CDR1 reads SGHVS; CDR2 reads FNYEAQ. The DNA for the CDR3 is TGTGCCAGCAGCCCGGGGACAGGGGGTTTTTCACCCCTCCACTTT. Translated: CASSPGTGGFSPLHF.

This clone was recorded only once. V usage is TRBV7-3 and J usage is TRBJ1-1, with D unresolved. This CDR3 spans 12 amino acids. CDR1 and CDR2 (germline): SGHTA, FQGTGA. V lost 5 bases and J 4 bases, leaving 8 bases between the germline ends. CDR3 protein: CASSRGGTEAFF. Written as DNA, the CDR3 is TGTGCCAGCAGCCGGGGTGGCACTGAAGCTTTCTTT. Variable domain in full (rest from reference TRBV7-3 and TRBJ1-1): GAGVSQTPSNKVTEKGKYVELRCDPISGHTALYWYRQSLGQGPEFLIYFQGTGAADDSGLPNDRFFAVRPEGSVSTLKIQRTERGDSAVYLCASSRGGTEAFFGQGTRLTVV.

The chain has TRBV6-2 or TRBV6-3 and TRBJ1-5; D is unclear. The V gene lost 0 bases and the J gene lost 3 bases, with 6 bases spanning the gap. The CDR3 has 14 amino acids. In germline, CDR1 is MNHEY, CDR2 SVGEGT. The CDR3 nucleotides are TGTGCCAGCAGTTACTCTCAGAACAATCAGCCCCAGCATTTT. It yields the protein CASSYSQNNQPQHF.

CDR3 sequence reads: CASSPGATPGTGELFF. The CDR3 nucleotides are TGCGCCAGCAGCCCAGGGGCCACCCCGGGGACCGGGGAGCTGTTTTTT. The chain is built from TRBV5-1 and TRBJ2-2; D might be TRBD1 (6 bases). The V and J ends lost 4 bases and 5 bases respectively, with 18 bases between them. The CDR3 spans 16 residues. CDR1 and CDR2 from the germline V gene are SGHRS and YFSETQ.

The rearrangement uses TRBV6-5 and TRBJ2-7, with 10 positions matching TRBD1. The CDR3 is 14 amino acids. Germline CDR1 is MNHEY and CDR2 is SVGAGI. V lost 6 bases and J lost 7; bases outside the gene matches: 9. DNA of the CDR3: TGTGCCAGCAGAACGCTGACAGGGGGCTGGGAGCAGTACTTC. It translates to CASRTLTGGWEQYF.

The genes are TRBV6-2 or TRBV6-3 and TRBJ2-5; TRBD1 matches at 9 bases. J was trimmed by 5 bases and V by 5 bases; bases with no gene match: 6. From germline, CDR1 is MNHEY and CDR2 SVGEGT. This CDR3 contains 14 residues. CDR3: CASSRGTGRETQYF. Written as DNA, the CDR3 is TGTGCCAGCAGTAGGGGGACAGGGCGGGAGACCCAGTACTTC.

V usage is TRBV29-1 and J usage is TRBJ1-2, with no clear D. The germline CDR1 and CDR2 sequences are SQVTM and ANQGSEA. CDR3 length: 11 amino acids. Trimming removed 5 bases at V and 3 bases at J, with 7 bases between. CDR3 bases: TGCAGCGTTCGAACTGACTATGGCTACACCTTC. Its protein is CSVRTDYGYTF.

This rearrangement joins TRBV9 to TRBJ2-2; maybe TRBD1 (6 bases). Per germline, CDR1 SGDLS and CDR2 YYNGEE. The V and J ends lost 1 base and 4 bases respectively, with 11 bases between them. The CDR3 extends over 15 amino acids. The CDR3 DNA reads TGTGCCAGCAGCGTAAGGGCAGGGGCCACCGGGGAGCTGTTTTTT. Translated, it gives CASSVRAGATGELFF.

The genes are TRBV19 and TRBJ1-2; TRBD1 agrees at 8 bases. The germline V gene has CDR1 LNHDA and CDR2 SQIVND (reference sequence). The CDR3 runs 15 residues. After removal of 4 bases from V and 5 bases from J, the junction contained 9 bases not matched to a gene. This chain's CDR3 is CASSTRGQGGYGYTF. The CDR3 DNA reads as TGTGCCAGTAGTACCCGAGGACAGGGAGGGTATGGCTACACCTTC. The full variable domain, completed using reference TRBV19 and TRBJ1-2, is DGGITQSPKYLFRKEGQNVTLSCEQNLNHDAMYWYRQDPGQGLRLIYYSQIVNDFQKGDIAEGYSVSREKKESFPLTVTSAQKNPTAFYLCASSTRGQGGYGYTFGSGTRLTVV.

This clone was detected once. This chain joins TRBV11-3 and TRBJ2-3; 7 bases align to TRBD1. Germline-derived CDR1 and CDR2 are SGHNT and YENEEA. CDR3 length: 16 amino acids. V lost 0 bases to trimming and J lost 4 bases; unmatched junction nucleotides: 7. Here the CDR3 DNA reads TGTGCCAGCAGCTTAGAGGCCCGACAGGGATCAGATACGCAGTATTTT. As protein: CASSLEARQGSDTQYF.

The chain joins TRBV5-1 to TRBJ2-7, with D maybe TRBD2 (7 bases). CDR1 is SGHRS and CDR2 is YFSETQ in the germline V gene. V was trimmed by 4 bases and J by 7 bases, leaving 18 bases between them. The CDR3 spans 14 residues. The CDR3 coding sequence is TGCGCCAGCAGCCTTTCCGGGGGGCTGGGGGAGCAGTACTTC. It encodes CASSLSGGLGEQYF.

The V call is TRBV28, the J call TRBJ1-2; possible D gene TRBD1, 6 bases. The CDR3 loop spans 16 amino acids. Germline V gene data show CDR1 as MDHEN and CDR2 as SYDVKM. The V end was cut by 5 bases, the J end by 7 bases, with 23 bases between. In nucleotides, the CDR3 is TGTGCCAGCAGTCCACCCACCAGGGTCCTAGGGGGTGGCTACACCTTC. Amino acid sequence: CASSPPTRVLGGGYTF.